This entry concerns a single T cell receptor beta chain. These data come from a study of T cells in women clearing cervical HPV infection. Clones were sequenced by immunoSEQ multiplex PCR, and TCRdb holds only the in-frame ones, with some missing. The sample holds under 45,000 clones. This receptor was identified in a woman between 18 and 69 years old with a cervical HPV16 infection that either progressed to CIN3+ or cleared (not recorded which). Material: blood buffy coat.

The sequenced part of the CDR3 DNA is TGCGCCAGCAGCTTGGGGACTAGCGGAAGCTCCTACGAG. Encoded protein: CASSLGTSGSSYE. The whole CDR3 reads CASSLGTSGSSYEQYF. This chain connects TRBV5-1 to TRBJ2-7, with 10 positions matching TRBD2. The CDR3 extends 3 residues past the end of the read, so its final part is completed from the germline J gene. Germline loops: CDR1 SGHRS, CDR2 YFSETQ. V dropped 0 bases and J dropped 0; count of bases not matched to a gene: 3. This CDR3 has 16 amino acids.